Each of the 24 T cell receptor beta chains below was sequenced from the same sample in a study of blood T cell repertoires in COVID-19. Profiling relied on immunoSEQ multiplex PCR, and the TCRdb table lists in-frame clones only, not all of them. Here the sample spans about 150,000 clones, roughly 84% being singletons. Specimen: peripheral blood. The receptors were gathered from a woman aged 45-60 years with acute or convalescent COVID-19.

The CDR3 DNA reads TGTGCCAGCAGCCAAGATTTAGACAGGGAAGAATTTAATGAAGCTTTCTTT. Encoded protein: CASSQDLDREEFNEAFF. J is TRBJ1-1 and V is TRBV3-1 (or the pseudogene TRBV3-2), with 7 bases matching TRBD1. The V gene end was trimmed by 0 bases and the J gene end by 7 bases; junction bases not matched to a gene: 14. Per the germline V gene, CDR1 is LGHDT and CDR2 is YNNKEL (reference sequence). The length of the CDR3 is 17 residues.

V usage is TRBV4-3 and J usage is TRBJ1-3; D is undetermined. CDR1 is LGHNA, CDR2 YSLEER, per germline. V lost 0 bases and J 0 bases, leaving 12 bases between the germline ends. The CDR3 spans 17 residues. CDR3 sequence reads: CASSQESGWSSGNTIYF. CDR3 DNA sequence: TGCGCCAGCAGCCAAGAATCGGGGTGGAGCTCTGGAAACACCATATATTTT.

V is TRBV28 and J is TRBJ1-2; D gene uncertain. The CDR3 loop spans 14 amino acids. V shed 10 bases and J shed 4 bases, with 19 bases lying between them. CDR1 and CDR2 from the germline V gene are MDHEN and SYDVKM. The CDR3 reads CATNLSGEGYGYTF. CDR3 nucleotide sequence: TGTGCCACCAACCTTTCCGGGGAGGGCTATGGCTACACCTTC.

The sample holds one count of this clone. The chain is built from TRBV6-6 and TRBJ2-7; TRBD2 agrees at 9 bases. Germline CDR1 and CDR2: MNHNY and SVGAGI (reference sequence). The CDR3 spans 15 residues. Trimming removed 5 bases from V and 1 base from J; junction bases left unmatched: 6. The DNA of the CDR3 is TGTGCCAGCAGTGACAGCGGGAGGATGTCCTACGAGCAGTACTTC. It encodes CASSDSGRMSYEQYF.

The J gene is TRBJ1-2, the V gene TRBV9, with D perhaps matching TRBD1 (5 bases). Germline loops: CDR1 SGDLS, CDR2 YYNGEE. The germline V and J ends were trimmed by 0 bases and 2 bases, with 14 bases remaining between them. The CDR3 runs to 16 residues. The CDR3 DNA sequence: TGTGCCAGCAGCGTAGGGGACTTCCGGCAGAACTATGGCTACACCTTC. Translating it yields CASSVGDFRQNYGYTF. Variable domain in full (rest from reference TRBV9 and TRBJ1-2): DSGVTQTPKHLITATGQRVTLRCSPRSGDLSVYWYQQSLDQGLQFLIQYYNGEERAKGNILERFSAQQFPDLHSELNLSSLELGDSALYFCASSVGDFRQNYGYTFGSGTRLTVV.

This rearrangement joins TRBV2 to TRBJ2-3, with 10 nucleotides matching TRBD2. After removal of 6 bases from V and 0 bases from J, the junction contained 6 bases not matched to a gene. Germline CDR1 and CDR2: SNHLY and FYNNEI. The CDR3 consists of 16 residues. The CDR3, as DNA: TGTGCCAGCAGCAAACTAGCGGGGACTAGCACAGATACGCAGTATTTT. Residues: CASSKLAGTSTDTQYF.

The chain combines TRBV3-1 (or the pseudogene TRBV3-2) with TRBJ2-2, with a tentative D call TRBD1 (5 bases). The CDR3 runs to 14 residues. Germline V gene data show CDR1 as LGHDT and CDR2 as YNNKEL (reference sequence). The V and J ends lost 0 bases and 5 bases respectively, with 7 bases between them. CDR3: CASSQDQGTGELFF. For the CDR3, the DNA is TGTGCCAGCAGCCAAGATCAGGGTACCGGGGAGCTGTTTTTT.

V gene TRBV30 combines with J gene TRBJ2-7; D gene uncertain. Germline CDR1 reads GTSNPN; CDR2 reads SVGIG (reference sequence). The V end lost 1 base, the J end lost 0 bases, and 13 bases lay between the germline ends. This CDR3 has 15 residues. The CDR3 DNA reads TGTGCCTGGAGTGCGGGTCTTCCGAGCTCCTACGAGCAGTACTTC. This translates into CAWSAGLPSSYEQYF.

The chain employs TRBV5-6 and TRBJ1-1, with TRBD1 matching 7 bases. Trimming removed 4 bases from V and 1 base from J; junction bases left unmatched: 7. CDR3 length: 15 residues. Germline CDR1 is SGHDT and CDR2 is YYEEEE. CDR3 nucleotides: TGTGCCAGCAGCACCGCAGGGGGTACGAACACTGAAGCTTTCTTT. The encoded protein is CASSTAGGTNTEAFF.

J is TRBJ1-3 and V is TRBV18; tentative D call: TRBD1 (6 bases). Per the germline V gene, CDR1 is KGHSH and CDR2 is LQKENI. Between the trimmed V and J ends, which lost 6 bases and 5 bases, there was a span of 14 bases. This CDR3 is built from 14 residues. CDR3 sequence: CASSPDSTRNTIYF. CDR3 bases: TGTGCCAGCTCGCCGGACAGCACCAGAAACACCATATATTTT.

This clone appeared once. The CDR3 region has the DNA TGTGCCTGGAGTGTGGGGAGACCTGGAAACACCATATATTTT. Residues: CAWSVGRPGNTIYF. The genes are TRBV30 and TRBJ1-3; D unclear. Trimming removed 0 bases at V and 2 bases at J, with 8 bases between. Germline loops: CDR1 GTSNPN, CDR2 SVGIG (reference sequence). CDR3 length equals 14 residues. The full variable domain, completed using reference TRBV30 and TRBJ1-3, is SQTIHQWPATLVQPVGSPLSLECTVEGTSNPNLYWYRQAAGRGLQLLFYSVGIGQISSEVPQNLSASRPQDRQFILSSKKLLLSDSGFYLCAWSVGRPGNTIYFGEGSWLTVV.

V and J are TRBV27 and TRBJ1-5; possible D gene TRBD1, 5 bases. CDR1 and CDR2 from the germline V gene are MNHEY and SMNVEV (reference sequence). CDR3 length equals 17 residues. V was clipped by 4 bases and J by 3 bases, with 19 bases between them. The CDR3 DNA sequence: TGTGCCAGCAGTTCGGTCAGGGCAGGTTGGGACAATCAGCCCCAGCATTTT. This translates into CASSSVRAGWDNQPQHF.

This clone has just a few counts. The chain links TRBV28 to TRBJ2-1; D is possibly TRBD1 (6 bases). The CDR3 is made up of 12 amino acids. Trimming left V 3 bases short and J 13 bases short, with 13 bases between. Germline CDR1 MDHEN, CDR2 SYDVKM. The DNA for the CDR3 is TGTGCCAGCAGTTTCTGGGGGACACACCAGTTCTTC. Translation gives CASSFWGTHQFF.

J is TRBJ2-1 and V is TRBV27; weak D call: TRBD2 (5 bases). This CDR3 is built from 14 residues. Germline CDR1 is MNHEY and CDR2 is SMNVEV (reference sequence). The V gene lost 3 bases and the J gene lost 12 bases, with 18 bases spanning the gap. This CDR3 is CASSFLFEGYAQFF. The CDR3 DNA reads TGTGCCAGCAGTTTTCTCTTCGAGGGATATGCGCAGTTCTTC.

This clone was observed a few times. The V gene is TRBV4-3, the J gene TRBJ1-4; 10 bases map to TRBD1. Trimming at V came to 4 bases and at J to 7 bases, leaving 15 bases not matched to a gene. CDR1 LGHNA and CDR2 YSLEER come from the germline V gene. This CDR3 spans 18 amino acids. The CDR3 DNA follows: TGCGCCAGCAGCCGCCAACAGCGGACAGGGGGAGTCGGTGAAAAACTGTTTTTT. Its translation: CASSRQQRTGGVGEKLFF.

V and J are TRBV5-1 and TRBJ1-6; D might be TRBD1 (5 bases). Trimming shortened V by 0 bases and J by 7 bases, and 17 bases separated the two germline ends. The germline V gene encodes CDR1 SGHRS and CDR2 YFSETQ. There are 17 residues in the CDR3. CDR3 loop: CASSLDLVGVRNSPLHF. In nucleotides, the CDR3 is TGCGCCAGCAGCTTGGATCTCGTAGGGGTTAGGAATTCACCCCTCCACTTT.

A few counts support this clone. The genes are TRBV4-2 and TRBJ1-5; perhaps TRBD1 as D (6 bases). The V gene lost 0 bases and the J gene lost 0 bases, with 18 bases spanning the gap. CDR3 size: 19 residues. In germline, CDR1 is LGHNA, CDR2 YNFKEQ. CDR3 region: CASSQDGFGGHYSNQPQHF. CDR3 bases: TGTGCCAGCAGCCAAGACGGTTTTGGGGGACACTATAGCAATCAGCCCCAGCATTTT.

This clone was counted a few times. This chain connects TRBV7-3 to TRBJ2-5, with 10 bases that match TRBD2. V lost 8 bases, J lost 4 bases, and 4 bases stayed unmatched. Per the germline V gene, CDR1 is SGHTA and CDR2 is FQGTGA. The CDR3 has 13 amino acids. CDR3 protein: CASAKREGETQYF. DNA of the CDR3: TGTGCCAGCGCTAAGCGGGAGGGAGAGACCCAGTACTTC. Based on the CDR3 plus reference TRBV7-3 and TRBJ2-5, the full variable domain is GAGVSQTPSNKVTEKGKYVELRCDPISGHTALYWYRQSLGQGPEFLIYFQGTGAADDSGLPNDRFFAVRPEGSVSTLKIQRTERGDSAVYLCASAKREGETQYFGPGTRLLVL.

As to this clone: A far larger clone lies a single base away; this is likely a read error. The chain couples TRBV7-9 to TRBJ2-7; the match to TRBD1 covers 7 bases. Germline assignment: CDR1 SEHNR and CDR2 FQNEAQ (reference sequence). The CDR3 extends over 14 amino acids. CDR3 in amino acids: CASSPPTGSYELYF. DNA for the CDR3: TGTGCCAGCAGCCCGCCGACAGGGTCCTACGAGCTGTACTTC. Looking up the rest from reference TRBV7-9 and TRBJ2-7 gives the full variable domain: DTGVSQNPRHKITKRGQNVTFRCDPISEHNRLYWYRQTLGQGPEFLTYFQNEAQLEKSRLLSDRFSAERPKGSFSTLEIQRTEQGDSAMYLCASSPPTGSYELYFGPGTRLTVT.

This chain connects TRBV5-1 to TRBJ2-3, with 12 bases aligning to TRBD2. Germline trimming cut 2 bases from V and 3 bases from J; bases unmatched to any gene: 4. CDR3 size: 16 residues. The germline gives CDR1 SGHRS, CDR2 YFSETQ. The CDR3 nucleotides read TGCGCCAGCAGCTTCGAACTAGCGGGGGGAACAGATACGCAGTATTTT. Its protein product is CASSFELAGGTDTQYF. The full variable domain, with the rest looked up from reference TRBV5-1 and TRBJ2-3, is KAGVTQTPRYLIKTRGQQVTLSCSPISGHRSVSWYQQTPGQGLQFLFEYFSETQRNKGNFPGRFSGRQFSNSRSEMNVSTLELGDSALYLCASSFELAGGTDTQYFGPGTRLTVL.

This rearrangement joins TRBV18 to TRBJ2-7, with D unresolved. Trimming pared 1 base from V and 0 bases from J, leaving 7 bases between. CDR1 and CDR2 (germline): KGHSH, LQKENI. The CDR3 totals 14 residues. The CDR3 reads CASSPQSGSYEQYF. In DNA form, the CDR3 reads TGTGCCAGCTCACCACAGTCCGGCTCCTACGAGCAGTACTTC. The variable domain in full, completed from reference TRBV18 and TRBJ2-7, reads NAGVMQNPRHLVRRRGQEARLRCSPMKGHSHVYWYRQLPEEGLKFMVYLQKENIIDESGMPKERFSAEFPKEGPSILRIQQVVRGDSAAYFCASSPQSGSYEQYFGPGTRLTVT.

The chain couples TRBV28 to TRBJ2-7, with 8 bases identical to TRBD2. The CDR3 spans 16 residues. The J segment lost 1 base and the V segment lost 5 bases, leaving 10 bases of the junction unmatched. Germline values: CDR1 MDHEN, CDR2 SYDVKM. CDR3 sequence reads: CASSTPSGGPSYEQYF. The CDR3 DNA reads TGTGCCAGCAGTACCCCAAGCGGGGGACCTTCCTACGAGCAGTACTTC. The whole variable domain, remainder taken from reference TRBV28 and TRBJ2-7, is DVKVTQSSRYLVKRTGEKVFLECVQDMDHENMFWYRQDPGLGLRLIYFSYDVKMKEKGDIPEGYSVSREKKERFSLILESASTNQTSMYLCASSTPSGGPSYEQYFGPGTRLTVT.

The rearrangement uses TRBV15 and TRBJ1-1, with TRBD1 identical over 10 bases. There are 15 residues in the CDR3. With 1 base clipped from V and 4 bases from J, the junction kept 3 bases outside the gene matches. CDR1 and CDR2 (germline): LNHNV, YYDKDF (reference sequence). CDR3 bases: TGTGCCACCAGCAGAGGGGGGACAGGGGTCACTGAAGCTTTCTTT. Translating it yields CATSRGGTGVTEAFF.

This clone has just one count. The chain employs TRBV19 and TRBJ2-6; 11 bases map to TRBD2. The length of the CDR3 is 17 residues. CDR1 and CDR2 (germline): LNHDA, SQIVND (reference sequence). Unmatched junction bases numbered 8, after V lost 6 bases and J lost 4 bases. In nucleotides, the CDR3 is TGTGCCAGTAGCCGTAGCGGGAGGGAGACGGGGGCCAACGTCCTGACTTTC. It codes for CASSRSGRETGANVLTF. The full variable domain, completed using reference TRBV19 and TRBJ2-6, is DGGITQSPKYLFRKEGQNVTLSCEQNLNHDAMYWYRQDPGQGLRLIYYSQIVNDFQKGDIAEGYSVSREKKESFPLTVTSAQKNPTAFYLCASSRSGRETGANVLTFGAGSRLTVL.